The clone carrying this T cell receptor (beta chain) was counted only a few times. Its antigen is currently unknown. Quantitative 5'-RACE with molecular barcodes produced the TCR beta libraries. TCRdb reprocessed the 5' RACE reads with MiXCR, giving one entry per CDR3 protein. The sample yields about 330,000 distinct CDR3 sequences, around 8% seen once. This sample was taken from a study of CD8 T cells in ankylosing spondylitis. General study points: Past research had described some motif variants in reactive arthritis synovial fluid and blood. It was reported that disease-linked clones were significantly enriched in matched ankylosing spondylitis synovial fluid. Within ankylosing spondylitis blood, a TCR beta motif made up of seven or eight highly homologous variants appeared to be characteristic.

The CDR3 totals 15 residues. The germline gives CDR1 SGHVS, CDR2 FQNEAQ. Trimming removed 1 base from V and 5 bases from J, with 14 bases in between. This clonotype was obtained from a male donor with ankylosing spondylitis. The J gene is TRBJ1-2, the V gene TRBV7-8; D is possibly TRBD1 (5 bases). Sequencing was done on a sample of blood, either unsorted or a sorted T cell fraction (not recorded which). CDR3 protein: CASSLDGRGVYGYTF. For the CDR3, the DNA is TGTGCCAGCAGCTTAGATGGAAGGGGCGTATATGGCTACACCTTC.